The source of this T cell receptor (beta chain) is a study of blood T cell repertoires in COVID-19. In germline, CDR1 is LNHDA, CDR2 SQIVND (reference sequence). Trimming took 9 bases from V and 4 from J, leaving 9 bases between them. CDR3 size: 11 residues. One Seattle source followed patients from active infection through their disease course. Measured with immunoSEQ multiplex PCR; TCRdb has only the in-frame clones, and not every one. The sample lists about 60,000 clones, around 83% seen once, with roughly a tenth in the top ten. This clonotype originated in a man aged 50 to 60 with COVID-19, enrolled during active disease. The sample comprised peripheral blood. This sequence joins TRBV19 and TRBJ1-2, with TRBD1 as a possible D gene (6 bases). CDR3 bases: TGTGCCAGCTGGGACATCTATGGCTACACCTTC. Its protein product is CASWDIYGYTF.